Included here is one TCR beta chain sequence, with context. Its antigen remains unknown. This entry comes from a study of blood T cells in healthy people across ages. The study, taken as a whole, reports: CMV status of donors was unknown, possibly confounding expanded clonotype changes.

The CDR3 loop spans 13 amino acids. In germline, CDR1 is DFQATT, CDR2 SNEGSKA (reference sequence). Trimming left V 5 bases short and J 6 bases short, with 13 bases between. A sample-barcoded 5' primer and a J-beta primer mix were used in a second PCR of about 7 to 11 cycles. TCRdb used MiXCR to reprocess the 5' RACE reads, holding one entry per CDR3 protein. Here the sample spans hundreds of thousands of distinct CDR3 sequences, approximately 25% being singletons. The sample also formed part of further work on T cells of mothers and their children. That study reports: Each mother gave over 8 million TCR beta CDR3 reads; each child, some 2.8 million.

The gene calls are TRBV20-1 and TRBJ1-4; weak D call: TRBD1 (5 bases). The sequenced material came from blood. The source is a boy younger than 18 in good health. The CDR3 loop is CSARRAGDEKLFF. The CDR3 coding sequence is TGCAGTGCTCGACGGGCGGGGGATGAAAAACTGTTTTTT.